These 6 T cell receptor beta chains share one sample of origin, sequenced in a study of blood T cell repertoires in COVID-19. The method was immunoSEQ multiplex PCR; TCRdb's version includes in-frame clones alone and lacks a portion of them. Counted here are fewer than 200,000 clones, 80% to 85% occurring once; the ten biggest clones make up about 3.2%. Sequencing was done on a sample of PBMCs or T cells enriched from blood (not recorded which). The receptors here all came from a woman aged 30 to 39 who had been exposed to COVID-19.

The chain employs TRBV9 and TRBJ2-6, with D maybe TRBD2 (5 bases). Germline V gene sequence: CDR1 SGDLS, CDR2 YYNGEE. V was clipped by 1 base and J by 2 bases, with 7 bases between them. The CDR3 contains 15 residues. The DNA of the CDR3 is TGTGCCAGCAGCGTACAGAGGGCTGGGGCCAACGTCCTGACTTTC. Encoded protein: CASSVQRAGANVLTF.

V and J are TRBV18 and TRBJ2-6; D is unclear. CDR3 length: 17 residues. Trimming stripped 2 bases from V and 0 bases from J, with 11 bases between. The germline V gene encodes CDR1 KGHSH and CDR2 LQKENI. DNA of the CDR3: TGTGCCAGCTCACCATCTCTGTCTCCCTCTGGGGCCAACGTCCTGACTTTC. Translation gives CASSPSLSPSGANVLTF.

The genes are TRBV5-5 and TRBJ1-2, with 7 bases that match TRBD1. Germline-derived CDR1 and CDR2 are SGHKS and YYEKEE (reference sequence). With 5 bases clipped from V and 5 bases from J, the junction kept 9 bases outside the gene matches. CDR3 size: 14 residues. The CDR3 sequence: CASSEGDSNYGYTF. The CDR3 nucleotides are TGTGCCAGCAGTGAGGGGGACAGCAATTATGGCTACACCTTC. Full variable domain (remainder filled in from reference TRBV5-5 and TRBJ1-2): DAGVTQSPTHLIKTRGQQVTLRCSPISGHKSVSWYQQVLGQGPQFIFQYYEKEERGRGNFPDRFSARQFPNYSSELNVNALLLGDSALYLCASSEGDSNYGYTFGSGTRLTVV.

V and J are TRBV5-4 and TRBJ1-1; D is ambiguous. The ends were cut back, 2 bases at V and 3 bases at J, with 8 bases in the middle. The CDR3 is 13 amino acids. CDR1 SGHNT and CDR2 YYREEE come from the germline V gene (reference sequence). The CDR3 sequence: CASSFGLDTEAFF. The CDR3 nucleotides are TGTGCCAGCAGCTTTGGGCTGGACACTGAAGCTTTCTTT. Looking up the rest from reference TRBV5-4 and TRBJ1-1 gives the full variable domain: ETGVTQSPTHLIKTRGQQVTLRCSSQSGHNTVSWYQQALGQGPQFIFQYYREEENGRGNFPPRFSGLQFPNYSSELNVNALELDDSALYLCASSFGLDTEAFFGQGTRLTVV.

The chain combines TRBV9 with TRBJ1-1; D is unresolved. This CDR3 has 16 residues. CDR1 and CDR2 (germline): SGDLS, YYNGEE. V lost 2 bases, J lost 0 bases, and 14 bases lay in between. The CDR3 bases are TGTGCCAGCAGCGTGGTACAGAGAAACATGAACACTGAAGCTTTCTTT. Protein product: CASSVVQRNMNTEAFF.

Only one count was recorded for this clone. V usage is TRBV7-2 and J usage is TRBJ2-1; no firm D call. This CDR3 contains 15 residues. The germline gives CDR1 SGHTA, CDR2 FQGNSA. Trimming took 0 bases from V and 6 from J, leaving 12 bases between them. The CDR3 spells CASSLARGSANEQFF. CDR3 coding DNA: TGTGCCAGCAGCTTAGCCCGAGGTTCCGCCAATGAGCAGTTCTTC.